These 20 T cell receptor beta chains came from one sample sequenced in a study of T cells in Graves' hyperthyroidism and ophthalmopathy. TCR beta CDR3 region amplification was performed from RNA transcripts. HTBI primers were the set used in a first-round RT-PCR of the TCR CDR3. One entry per CDR3 protein, called by TCRdb with MiXCR from the multiplex PCR reads. The repertoire holds about 700,000 distinct CDR3 sequences, with 14% as singletons. The sample was blood. The receptor source for this set is a woman between 18 and 30 years old with Graves' hyperthyroidism.

This clonotype was recorded at least ten times. The chain has TRBV5-1 and TRBJ1-1, with D tentatively TRBD1 (5 bases). Germline CDR1 SGHRS, CDR2 YFSETQ. V lost 5 bases and J 0 bases, leaving 17 bases between the germline ends. The CDR3 is made up of 16 amino acids. CDR3 amino acids: CASRQGWGKLNTEAFF. Written as DNA, the CDR3 is TGCGCCAGCAGGCAAGGTTGGGGCAAATTGAACACTGAAGCTTTCTTT.

This clonotype was seen repeatedly, ten times or more. This chain connects TRBV12-3 or TRBV12-4 to TRBJ2-3; D might be TRBD1 (5 bases). The CDR3 consists of 14 residues. The V gene lost 2 bases and the J gene lost 5 bases, with 11 bases spanning the gap. CDR3 in amino acids: CASSLWQGQDTQYF. CDR3 coding DNA: TGTGCCAGCAGTTTATGGCAGGGTCAAGATACGCAGTATTTT.

In DNA, the CDR3 is TGTGCCAGCAGTGGGGACATTCATGAGCAGTTCTTC. Protein product: CASSGDIHEQFF. V is TRBV25-1 and J is TRBJ2-1, with D possibly being TRBD1 (6 bases). Germline-derived CDR1 and CDR2 are MGHDK and SYGVNS. V gave up 4 bases and J gave up 8 bases, with 9 bases separating them. This CDR3 has 12 residues.

Worth noting for this clonotype: The conserved phenylalanine or tryptophan is not found at the CDR3 terminus, so this likely reflects a read error. The V gene is TRBV29-1, the J gene TRBJ2-7, with D possibly being TRBD2 (7 bases). The CDR3 spans 12 residues. The V end was cut by 6 bases, the J end by 7 bases, with 16 bases between. Germline V CDR1 and CDR2: SQVTM, ANQGSEA. For the CDR3, the DNA is TGCAGCGTCCGGGGGGCAAGTAGGGAGCAGTACCTC. Amino acid sequence: CSVRGASREQYL.

This clonotype appeared many times. This chain connects TRBV6-1 to TRBJ2-3; the D is unclear. This CDR3 region has 15 residues. V lost 6 bases to trimming and J lost 5 bases, with 18 bases between them. The germline V gene encodes CDR1 MNHNS and CDR2 SASEGT. CDR3 bases: TGTGCCAGCAGGCAACACCGGCTAATACGAGATACGCAGTATTTT. Encoded protein: CASRQHRLIRDTQYF.

With respect to this clonotype: This may be a read error, as it is one base from a much larger clone. Here the CDR3 omits its conserved ending phenylalanine or tryptophan, so a read error is the likely source. V usage is TRBV13 and J usage is TRBJ2-5; no reliable D call. The CDR3 length is 14 residues. The V gene's germline CDR1 is PRHDT and CDR2 FYEKMQ (reference sequence). Trimming took off 6 bases at V and 5 bases at J, with 16 bases between the two ends. This CDR3 is CASSTRGFEETQYL. In nucleotides, the CDR3 is TGTGCCAGCAGTACTCGAGGTTTTGAGGAGACCCAGTACCTC.

This clonotype appeared a few times. The chain uses TRBV15 and TRBJ2-4, with D unresolved. The V and J ends lost 0 bases and 5 bases respectively, with 5 bases between them. The CDR3 totals 13 residues. Germline lookup yields CDR1 LNHNV and CDR2 YYDKDF (reference sequence). The CDR3 protein is CATSRDTQNIQYF. The CDR3 nucleotides read TGTGCCACCAGCAGAGACACCCAAAACATTCAGTACTTC.

The chain joins TRBV20-1 to TRBJ2-7; weak D call: TRBD2 (6 bases). The germline V and J ends were trimmed by 6 bases and 7 bases, with 22 bases remaining between them. The CDR3 covers 14 residues. CDR1 is DFQATT, CDR2 SNEGSKA, per germline (reference sequence). The CDR3 sequence is CSAHPFSGEREQYF. The CDR3 bases are TGCAGTGCGCACCCCTTTAGCGGAGAGAGGGAGCAGTACTTC.

This clonotype showed up just a few times. This chain uses TRBV29-1 with TRBJ2-1; possibly TRBD2 for D (6 bases). There are 13 residues in the CDR3. Germline loops: CDR1 SQVTM, CDR2 ANQGSEA. The CDR3 here is CGGYGTAYNEQFF. The DNA for the CDR3 is TGCGGCGGGTACGGGACTGCCTACAATGAGCAGTTCTTC.

Concerning this clonotype: The junction differs from germline at one of its ends, possibly a read error. The chain links TRBV27 to TRBJ2-1, with D maybe TRBD2 (6 bases). The germline V gene has CDR1 MNHEY and CDR2 SMNVEV (reference sequence). The CDR3 is 14 residues long. CDR3 loop: CASSRDPTGTRTIF. The CDR3 bases are TGTGCCAGCAGTCGGGACCCTACCGGGACTCGAACGATCTTC.

The chain links TRBV2 to TRBJ2-4; possibly TRBD1 for D (5 bases). V lost 6 bases, J lost 3 bases, and 12 bases lay in between. The CDR3 loop spans 14 amino acids. Germline values: CDR1 SNHLY, CDR2 FYNNEI. The CDR3 DNA is TGTGCCAGCAGCTCTCCCGACAGCAAAAACATTCAGTACTTC. It is translated as CASSSPDSKNIQYF.

This clonotype was detected ten times or more. The chain is built from TRBV27 and TRBJ1-5; a weak D match, TRBD1 (6 bases). The CDR3 length is 13 residues. Germline V CDR1 and CDR2: MNHEY, SMNVEV (reference sequence). V lost 6 bases and J lost 4, with 10 bases in between. The CDR3 DNA sequence: TGTGCCAGCAGCTACAGGGCTAATCAGCCCCAGCATTTT. Translated, it gives CASSYRANQPQHF.

This clonotype has ten or more counts. V and J are TRBV10-3 and TRBJ2-1, with D unclear. Trimming took 0 bases from V and 8 from J, leaving 11 bases between them. CDR1 ENHRY and CDR2 SYGVKD come from the germline V gene. This CDR3 region has 14 residues. The CDR3 region is CAISESQVTDEQFF. As DNA, the CDR3 is TGTGCCATCAGTGAGTCACAAGTTACCGATGAGCAGTTCTTC.

Notes on this clonotype: One base away lies a much larger clone, so this may be a sequencing read error. The V and J genes are TRBV5-1 and TRBJ1-5, with D perhaps matching TRBD1 (5 bases). CDR1 is SGHRS and CDR2 is YFSETQ in the germline V gene. The CDR3 contains 15 residues. Written as DNA, the CDR3 is TGCGCCAGCAGCTTGGAAGGGGTTAGCAATCGGCCCCAGCATTTT. Encoded protein: CASSLEGVSNRPQHF.

This clonotype appeared many times. The chain is built from TRBV11-3 and TRBJ2-1; 11 bases are a match to TRBD2. The CDR3 loop spans 20 amino acids. Trimming removed 0 bases from V and 0 bases from J; junction bases left unmatched: 10. From germline, CDR1 is SGHNT and CDR2 YENEEA. This CDR3 reads CASSLDREGLAARSYNEQFF. The DNA of the CDR3 is TGTGCCAGCAGCTTAGATCGTGAGGGACTAGCGGCCCGCTCCTACAATGAGCAGTTCTTC.

In this sample, this clonotype turned up many times. The chain recombines TRBV30 with TRBJ1-1; D remains unclear. The germline gives CDR1 GTSNPN, CDR2 SVGIG (reference sequence). The CDR3 sequence is 13 residues long. V lost 3 bases to trimming and J lost 7 bases, with 15 bases between them. CDR3 sequence reads: CAWRSLTLYEAFF. DNA of the CDR3: TGTGCCTGGAGATCCCTTACGCTCTATGAAGCTTTCTTT.

In its sample, this clonotype was seen many times. The chain recombines TRBV30 with TRBJ1-1, with D hard to call. CDR1 GTSNPN and CDR2 SVGIG come from the germline V gene (reference sequence). V gave up 2 bases and J gave up 1 base, with 20 bases separating them. This CDR3 spans 17 amino acids. The DNA of the CDR3 is TGTGCCTGGAGTCAGCGACTGATGCTGGCGACGAACACTGAAGCTTTCTTT. Translating it yields CAWSQRLMLATNTEAFF.

This clonotype was detected many times. The chain combines TRBV11-2 with TRBJ2-1; 8 bases line up with TRBD2. CDR1 and CDR2 from the germline V gene are SGHAT and FQNNGV. The V segment lost 1 base and the J segment 8 bases; nucleotides outside the gene matches: 7. The CDR3 is 15 amino acids. CDR3 bases: TGTGCCAGCAGCTTAGGAACCCGGGGGGGAGATGAGCAGTTCTTC. Its protein product is CASSLGTRGGDEQFF.

This clonotype came up many times. This chain links TRBV11-2 with TRBJ1-1; unclear D gene. Germline CDR1 and CDR2: SGHAT and FQNNGV. Trimming removed 5 bases at V and 5 bases at J, with 15 bases between. This CDR3 has 14 residues. The CDR3 spells CASSKSSFRTEAFF. Written as DNA, the CDR3 is TGTGCCAGCAGCAAATCGAGTTTCCGTACTGAAGCTTTCTTT.

This clonotype was seen many times. The V and J genes are TRBV5-1 and TRBJ2-3; D unresolved. CDR3 length equals 14 residues. Trimming took off 0 bases at V and 1 base at J, with 6 bases between the two ends. CDR1 is SGHRS, CDR2 YFSETQ, per germline. The CDR3 coding sequence is TGCGCCAGCAGCTTGGTAGTTCGCACAGATACGCAGTATTTT. It specifies CASSLVVRTDTQYF.